This T cell receptor (beta chain) was identified during a study of cytomegalovirus exposure and HLA in healthy donors (dated by TCRdb to 2017 to 2019). Describing the broader study: According to an earlier analysis of 587 of the donors, 150 million to 200 million T cells yielded 95 million to 140 million unique TCR beta sequences and 250 to 350 Gb of sequence data. About 330 gigabases of sequencing data and roughly 81 million unique TCR sequences made up an early release that covered several hundred HLA-typed donors. Among the roughly 370 genotyped donors, roughly 80% belonged to the genetic ancestry cluster associated with self-reported Caucasian donors. The aim of the study was to test whether cataloging public T cell receptors could identify signatures of past pathogen exposure. The T cell repertoires of 700 or so subjects were profiled by immunosequencing and related to cytomegalovirus serostatus. Along with the approximately 700-subject first cohort, a separate validation cohort of around 110 different subjects was used. The study combined high-throughput TCR immunosequencing, statistical association of individual TCRs with disease status, and machine learning to predict cytomegalovirus infection status. A later analysis re-examined previously published TCR beta repertoires from about 700 donors and added high-resolution HLA genotyping to investigate patterns of TCR occurrence. The later analysis used no new phenotypic data to find candidate immune exposures, relying instead on TCR beta sequences and their occurrence across donors. An earlier analysis of 450 to 750 of the donors used high-throughput TCR beta sequencing to judge whether each TCR beta V gene segment behaved as functional or pseudogenic. Donor age, sex, ethnicity and CMV serostatus were compiled together with the repertoire data. Genome-wide SNP genotypes for about 65% of the roughly 670 donors were used in a later genetic analysis, which treated that subset as a discovery cohort. Every discovery cohort repertoire had been produced on one sequencing platform. HLA typing covered class I and class II loci at four-digit resolution. The number of typed donors differed by locus: roughly 629-640 for A, B, C, DRB1 and DQB1; 500 to 550 for DQA1; approximately 610 for DPA1; and some 450 for DPB1. Roughly 5 DR-DQ haplotypes were handled as single units for association and clustering because linkage in the cohort was strong. Across some 400 genotyped donors of the cohort, an average of approximately 240,000 unique TCR beta nucleotide sequences per donor were sequenced, and 15% to 20% of those sequences were non-productive.

In total, 630 or so healthy bone marrow donors made up the cohort. At the time of sampling, all cohort members were nominally healthy, though unrecorded immune exposures were likely present. The donor tested CMV seronegative, placing the donor among the approximately 360 seronegative members of the cohort. Every donor gave a peripheral blood sample, and the peripheral blood mononuclear cells from that sample were used for TCR beta sequencing. Genomic DNA was extracted from the blood cell samples with the Qiagen DNeasy Blood Extraction Kit. This clone came up a few times. Its antigen remains undetermined. No base quality information exists; no much larger clone differs at one position. The germline V gene yields SGHAT for CDR1 and FQNNGV for CDR2. The trim is 5 bases for V and 4 bases for J, with a gap of 10 bases between the germline ends. The CDR3, cysteine through phenylalanine, is 13 amino acids long. Only CDR3 DNA is held: 39 bases, read in frame from base 1.

Summary of the overall study and its limitations: The classifier was reported to diagnose cytomegalovirus status with high specificity and sensitivity in both the original cohort and the validation cohort. According to a later analysis, most CMV-associated TCR beta chains appeared to be HLA-restricted, and the HLA associations seemed to be driven largely by CMV exposure. In a later analysis, TCR association rates were found to vary across HLA loci, with the most associated TCRs seen for DRB1 alleles and the fewest for HLA-C alleles. A later genetic analysis associated a missense DCLRE1C variant with V-gene and J-gene trimming of TCR beta chains, and an independent cohort replicated the association. Some IMGT-functional V segments, including TRBV6-2 and TRBV6-3, could not be told apart with the 87-base-pair reads, so those segments were excluded. Across donors, most TCR sequences were observed very rarely, whereas some public TCRs were present in many individuals. When HLA alleles, especially DR and DQ, strongly co-occurred, TCR associations were difficult to assign to individual alleles. This cohort had only TCR beta chains sequenced, and the lack of alpha or paired-chain data limited which features could be detected. In a later analysis, several top co-occurrence clusters were reported to appear linked to parvovirus B19, influenza, CMV and Epstein-Barr virus. The authors suggested that the approach could potentially be generalized to other disease states and immunological phenotypes. The study listed approximately 160 TCR beta chains as associated with cytomegalovirus. An earlier analysis of approximately 530 of the donors showed that most TCR beta V segments appeared in productive rearrangements either about 90% or about 30% of the time, which broadly matched IMGT annotations. Correlated functional status among segregating V segments might be attributable to linkage disequilibrium, but an unknown experimental factor could not be ruled out. Because counts were too low, some 17 rarely observed V segments, including chromosome 9 orphons, were left out of the earlier analysis of roughly 600 of the donors. The presence/absence analyses assumed that sequencing depth was roughly uniform across donors, and that assumption may not be true. Three of the identified cytomegalovirus-associated TCR beta chains were confirmed in vitro to be specific for cytomegalovirus antigens. According to a later genetic analysis, donors in an Asian-associated ancestry cluster had fewer N-insertions in productive TCRs than the approximately 670-donor mean. Because HLA typing was missing for some donors at each locus, association tests included only the typed subset. A further reported finding was that TCR beta sequences accurately predicted the HLA-A and HLA-B alleles for most subjects in the first cohort. CMV serostatus was the only immune exposure information available for the cohort. Compared with equally common non-associated chains, HLA-associated TCR beta chains in a later analysis were more clonally expanded and had lower generation probabilities. Specific HLA alleles were associated with more than 15,000 TCR beta sequences at a false discovery rate of 0.05 in a later analysis. A cluster of highly shared sequence variants was judged likely to be a technical artifact of the sequencing pipeline.

Libraries were built with the immunoSEQ multiplex PCR assay. For the multiplex PCR, a mixture combining 60 forward primers for TCR Vbeta segments and 13 reverse primers for TCR Jbeta segments was used. A multiplex PCR assay on genomic DNA amplified the CDR3 region of rearranged TCR beta genes. The Illumina HiSeq System was used to sequence the amplified TCR beta libraries as 87-base-pair reads. Per the authors' processing: A later analysis counted approximately 74 million unique TCR beta chains across the 550 to 750 repertoires, and 10 million to 12 million of these chains were shared by at least two donors. Raw reads were error-corrected and collapsed into unique sequences with a nearest-neighbor algorithm that merged closely related sequences to remove PCR and sequencing errors. Alignment of CDR3 sequences to IMGT reference sequences was used to assign V, D and J gene segments. Each retained sequence needed at least a six-nucleotide match to both a V gene segment and a J gene segment. A rearrangement was called productive if the CDR3 had no stop codons and remained in frame with V and J, and every other rearrangement was called non-productive. Following IMGT convention, CDR3 was defined as the stretch from the second conserved V-encoded cysteine up to the conserved J-encoded phenylalanine. The earlier analysis of 450 to 750 of the donors excluded any sequence lacking an unambiguous match to a single V gene segment. An earlier analysis of a few hundred of the donors called V segments functional above 56.7% productive rearrangements and segregating when the between-donor standard deviation exceeded 5%. A statistical classification framework was developed to diagnose cytomegalovirus status using the catalog of TCR beta chain sequences. In a later analysis, V and J genes were assigned by comparing TCR nucleotide sequences against IMGT/GENE-DB human TR gene sequences. In a later analysis, CDR3 sequences and most-parsimonious VDJ recombination scenarios were assigned using the TCRdist pipeline. In a later analysis, every TCR beta chain was defined by the combination of its CDR3 amino acid sequence and its V-gene family, and reads without a unique V-gene family were dropped. A later analysis removed roughly 590 highly shared, low-generation-probability nucleotide sequences to deal with suspected cross-contamination and a sequencing artifact. For each public chain, a later analysis derived a clonal expansion index from normalized ranks of inferred template counts within each repertoire. In a later analysis, generation probabilities were computed using a VDJ recombination model fitted to out-of-frame rearrangements, and the results were checked against IGoR. A later analysis scored TCR-TCR, TCR-HLA and TCR-CMV co-occurrence with hypergeometric tests, applying a repertoire-size bias correction to TCR pairs. False discovery rates were estimated in a later analysis by permuting HLA or CMV assignments 20 times. In a later analysis, co-occurring TCRs were grouped using DBSCAN, and TCRdist sequence similarity was added for clustering within HLA-allele-positive subsets. Co-occurrence clustering excluded repertoires with fewer than 30,000 or more than 120,000 public chains, plus five with anomalous nucleotide sharing. TCRdb limited this immuneACCESS table to in-frame rearrangements with V and J called. A share of clones is missing; checked studies link under half to unresolved V genes, and the rest is unexplained. V and J calls and clone size are as listed in that table; D and trimming were resolved from the DNA. In all, the sample holds 95,000 to 150,000 clones, and around 81% of those were seen once. The ten most abundant clones make up about 1.2% of the sample.

This receptor was taken from a female donor in good health and CMV-seronegative. This receptor chain uses TRBV11-2 and TRBJ2-3; the D gene is unclear. The sequenced material came from PBMCs. The CDR3 here reads CASSPPGADTQYF. The DNA sequence follows: TGTGCCAGCAGCCCACCCGGAGCAGATACGCAGTATTTT.